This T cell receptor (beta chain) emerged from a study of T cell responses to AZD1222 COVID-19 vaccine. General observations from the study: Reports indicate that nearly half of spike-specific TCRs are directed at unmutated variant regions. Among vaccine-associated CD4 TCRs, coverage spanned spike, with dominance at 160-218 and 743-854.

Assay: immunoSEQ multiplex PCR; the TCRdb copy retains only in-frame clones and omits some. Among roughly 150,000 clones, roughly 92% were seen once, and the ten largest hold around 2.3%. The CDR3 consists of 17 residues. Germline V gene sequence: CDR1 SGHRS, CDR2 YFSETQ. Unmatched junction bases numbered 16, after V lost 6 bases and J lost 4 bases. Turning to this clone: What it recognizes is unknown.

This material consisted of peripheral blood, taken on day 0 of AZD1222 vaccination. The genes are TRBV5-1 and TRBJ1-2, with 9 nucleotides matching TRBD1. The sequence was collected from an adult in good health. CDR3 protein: CASTRNTGTGTIYGYTF. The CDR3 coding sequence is TGCGCCAGCACCAGGAATACCGGGACAGGGACAATCTATGGCTACACCTTC.